The 13 T cell receptor beta chains listed next were all sequenced from one sample in a study of low-dose radiotherapy and immunotherapy resistance in tumors. Priming of first-strand cDNA relied on TRAV- and TRBV-specific primers (covering alpha and beta chains). Amplification of TCRs used a constant-region primer and V-primer adapter for approximately 18 PCR cycles. One entry per CDR3 protein, called by TCRdb with MiXCR from the reads. In the table there are approximately 13,000 distinct CDR3 sequences, 60% of which are singletons. Receptors originate from a human donor with advanced metastatic prostate, ovarian, gallbladder or colorectal cancer (not recorded which). This table probably holds off-target reads from a library built for another chain.

The chain links TRBV28 to TRBJ2-3; 11 bases match TRBD2. The ends lost 8 bases at V and 0 bases at J; junction bases unmatched: 7. Germline lookup yields CDR1 MDHEN and CDR2 SYDVKM. The CDR3 runs 16 residues. The CDR3, as DNA: TGTGCCAGCCCTTCCCGGACTAGCGGGAGCACAGATACGCAGTATTTT. It codes for CASPSRTSGSTDTQYF.

This clonotype was detected only a few times. The chain combines TRBV29-1 with TRBJ2-7, with 7 nucleotides matching TRBD1. Germline CDR1 reads SQVTM; CDR2 reads ANQGSEA. The V gene end was trimmed by 3 bases and the J gene end by 2 bases; junction bases not matched to a gene: 7. The CDR3 covers 14 residues. As DNA, the CDR3 is TGCAGCGTTGATGCAGGGACAGATCCCTACGAGCAGTACTTC. It codes for CSVDAGTDPYEQYF.

This clonotype turned up a few times. The chain is built from TRBV6-5 and TRBJ1-1; TRBD1 aligns across 7 bases. The V and J ends lost 6 bases and 4 bases, in that order; junction bases with no gene match: 2. The germline V gene has CDR1 MNHEY and CDR2 SVGAGI. The CDR3 contains 12 residues. CDR3 amino acids: CASRAGGTEAFF. As DNA, the CDR3 is TGTGCCAGCAGGGCAGGGGGCACTGAAGCTTTCTTT.

This clonotype came up a few times. The chain combines TRBV6-1 with TRBJ2-7; TRBD2 matches 12 bases. Germline-derived CDR1 and CDR2 are MNHNS and SASEGT. There are 17 residues in the CDR3. V was pared by 4 bases and J by 3 bases, with 10 bases of the junction left unmatched. CDR3 sequence: CASSAQYWTSGVYEQYF. The DNA for the CDR3 is TGTGCCAGCAGTGCCCAGTATTGGACTAGCGGGGTCTACGAGCAGTACTTC.

The chain joins TRBV4-1 to TRBJ2-2; 8 bases match TRBD2. The trim removed 0 bases at V and 3 bases at J, leaving 3 bases unmatched. Germline values: CDR1 MGHRA, CDR2 YSYEKL. The CDR3 is 16 amino acids. CDR3 amino acids: CASSQERGGYTGELFF. CDR3 DNA sequence: TGCGCCAGCAGCCAAGAACGGGGGGGTTACACCGGGGAGCTGTTTTTT.

This clonotype has a handful of counts. This sequence joins TRBV6-2 or TRBV6-3 and TRBJ2-3, with D uncertain. Germline CDR1 MNHEY, CDR2 SVGEGT. The V end was cut by 6 bases, the J end by 4 bases, with 14 bases between. The CDR3 is 14 amino acids. The CDR3 reads CASRGPYQPDTQYF. The CDR3 nucleotides read TGTGCCAGCAGAGGGCCATACCAGCCAGATACGCAGTATTTT.

The rearrangement links TRBV6-2 or TRBV6-3 to TRBJ2-3, with D maybe TRBD2 (6 bases). The CDR3 runs to 14 residues. Trimming shortened V by 5 bases and J by 3 bases, and 12 bases separated the two germline ends. Germline-derived CDR1 and CDR2 are MNHEY and SVGEGT. The CDR3 protein is CASSRRDSTDTQYF. The CDR3 DNA reads as TGTGCCAGCAGTCGGAGGGACTCAACAGATACGCAGTATTTT.

The rearrangement links TRBV28 to TRBJ1-1, with a weak D call TRBD1 (6 bases). The CDR3 extends over 16 amino acids. In germline, CDR1 is MDHEN, CDR2 SYDVKM. Between the trimmed V and J ends, which lost 2 bases and 5 bases, there was a span of 18 bases. CDR3 region: CASSLDGPGEKTEAFF. The CDR3 DNA reads TGTGCCAGCAGTTTAGATGGCCCAGGGGAAAAAACTGAAGCTTTCTTT. The full variable domain, in which reference TRBV28 and TRBJ1-1 provide the parts outside the CDR3, is DVKVTQSSRYLVKRTGEKVFLECVQDMDHENMFWYRQDPGLGLRLIYFSYDVKMKEKGDIPEGYSVSREKKERFSLILESASTNQTSMYLCASSLDGPGEKTEAFFGQGTRLTVV.

The chain joins TRBV9 to TRBJ1-1, with a weak D call TRBD1 (6 bases). The CDR3 length is 14 residues. V dropped 0 bases and J dropped 1 base, with 7 bases sitting between them. Germline assignment: CDR1 SGDLS and CDR2 YYNGEE. The DNA of the CDR3 is TGTGCCAGCAGCGTAGGGACAGCGAACACTGAAGCTTTCTTT. It codes for CASSVGTANTEAFF.

The rearrangement links TRBV6-6 to TRBJ1-5; 7 bases agree with TRBD1. This CDR3 is built from 15 residues. The junction had 8 bases not matched to a gene; V was cut back by 4 bases and J by 5 bases. The germline gives CDR1 MNHNY, CDR2 SVGAGI (reference sequence). The CDR3 DNA sequence: TGTGCCAGCAGTTGGGCCGGGACAGACCATCAGCCCCAGCATTTT. Protein: CASSWAGTDHQPQHF.

The chain couples TRBV7-9 to TRBJ2-1; 10 bases agree with TRBD2. The V and J ends lost 3 bases and 4 bases, in that order; junction bases with no gene match: 6. CDR3 length: 16 amino acids. The V gene's germline CDR1 is SEHNR and CDR2 FQNEAQ (reference sequence). The CDR3 coding sequence is TGTGCCAGCAGCTTTCGGAGGACTAGCGGTTACAATGAGCAGTTCTTC. Its protein product is CASSFRRTSGYNEQFF.

This rearrangement joins TRBV12-3 or TRBV12-4 to TRBJ1-6; D not certain. V lost 5 bases, J lost 7 bases, and 12 bases lay in between. This CDR3 region has 14 residues. CDR3 sequence: CASSGLNRNSPLHF. The DNA for the CDR3 is TGTGCCAGCAGTGGATTAAACCGAAATTCACCCCTCCACTTT.

This clonotype turned up a few times. The chain recombines TRBV5-6 with TRBJ1-5; 7 nucleotides line up with TRBD1. The length of the CDR3 is 14 residues. From germline, CDR1 is SGHDT and CDR2 YYEEEE. The J segment lost 7 bases and the V segment lost 1 base, leaving 5 bases of the junction unmatched. The DNA for the CDR3 is TGTGCCAGCAGCTTGTACCAGGGGGTGCAGCCCCAGCATTTT. This gives the protein CASSLYQGVQPQHF.